The entry that follows covers one T cell receptor (beta chain) sequence. Its antigen has not been determined. Base-call qualities are not available, and no considerably larger clone is one nucleotide away. The data originate from a study of T cells in Graves' hyperthyroidism and ophthalmopathy (dated by TCRdb to about 2019). About the study as a whole: Peripheral blood samples were taken at the time of initial diagnosis, prior to any treatment. TCR V-J signatures able to tell the groups apart were searched for in a discovery cohort of 100 patients, of whom over 40 had Graves' ophthalmopathy and around 58 had stable Graves' hyperthyroidism. Prospective prediction of ophthalmopathy was tested in an independent validation cohort of approximately 19 hyperthyroidism patients and 15 to 17 patients who later progressed to ophthalmopathy. The approximately 100 discovery patients were divided at random into training and test sets in a 7:3 ratio. The study also compared thyroid tissue and blood T-cell repertoires from 5 to 7 Graves' hyperthyroidism patients. After sampling, hyperthyroidism patients received methimazole starting at 30 mg daily, and ophthalmopathy patients received high-dose intravenous methylprednisolone. According to the paper, TCR Vbeta CDR3 sequencing was carried out on 135 peripheral blood samples, which came from fewer than 50 ophthalmopathy, under 85 hyperthyroidism and roughly 17 progressor patients.

Trimming removed 6 bases from V and 0 bases from J, leaving 9 bases between the germline ends. Per the germline V gene (reference sequence), DFQATT is the CDR1 and SNEGSKA is the CDR2. Reading from cysteine to phenylalanine, the CDR3 counts 14 amino acids. CDR3 DNA is the only sequence kept; it has 42 bases, read in frame from the first base. Amplification of TCR beta CDR3 regions was carried out from RNA transcripts. A first-round RT-PCR of the TCR CDR3 used the HTBI primer set with the Qiagen OneStep RT-PCR kit. The libraries were constructed in a second round of multiplex PCR and then size-selected and purified. The libraries were sequenced on an Illumina HiSeq2000 using paired-end 100 bp reads. The authors' pipeline ran thus. Raw data were processed with SOAPnuke, discarding reads with adapters, uncalled bases, mean Phred below 15, or no exact constant-primer or identifier match. COPE v1.2.5 was used to merge the high-quality paired reads, and each unique nucleotide sequence was defined as a clonotype. MiTCR v1.1 was used to align clonotypes to the IMGT TRBV, TRBD and TRBJ reference segments. The analysis was restricted to V-J combinations with a frequency above 0.0001, which together covered 98% to 99.2% of the repertoires. A TCS score was defined as the ratio between F50 (clonal expansion) and ExV (chaos), using BLOSUM62-based TCRdist between CDR3 peptides within each V-J. Welch's t-statistics and random forest reduced some 510 V-J features to 10 to 15, which were used in a naive Bayes classifier (R e1071). The Morisita-Horn index was used to measure how similar the thyroid and blood repertoires were. TCRdb reprocessing: public reads trimmed at Q25 with fastp, clones called with MiXCR, in-frame beta chains kept. Each entry merges the rows of one CDR3 protein and shows their most common DNA and genes. TCRdb, not the authors, supplied the V and J calls. The sample includes hundreds of thousands of distinct CDR3 sequences, with 38% observed a single time. Over 8% of the sample goes to the ten largest clones.

Overall study results and their limits: Ophthalmopathy was separated from stable hyperthyroidism by a 13 V-J signature model, with 87.88% sensitivity and 81% to 82% specificity obtained in cross-validation and 80%/75% obtained in testing. Most expanded thyroid clonotypes (frequency above 0.001) were also found in blood, which suggests that blood repertoires may mirror thyroid immune responses. In validation, the model predicted progression to ophthalmopathy with about 71% sensitivity and around 72% specificity, a median of approximately 6.7 months before onset. Sample size was not statistically predetermined, and investigators were not blinded to group allocation.

A patient counted as having stable Graves' hyperthyroidism if no progression to ophthalmopathy occurred over 18 months of follow-up. The hyperthyroidism patients were between 18 and 65 years old and newly diagnosed, with a disease duration of less than 2 months. Patients with uncontrolled infections, other autoimmune diseases, pregnancy or lactation were excluded. Clinical symptoms, serum thyroxine and TRAb, thyroid ultrasound, and orbital computed tomography formed the basis for the diagnoses. Ficoll-Paque density gradient centrifugation was used to isolate PBMCs from 8 to 10 ml of fresh peripheral blood. Trizol reagent was used to extract total RNA, and RNA quality was then checked on an Agilent 2100 Bioanalyzer.

The sequence is built from TRBV20-1 and TRBJ1-6; no D segment can be confidently identified. This sequence was found in a man between 18 and 35 years old with Graves' hyperthyroidism. Sequencing used blood. The CDR3: CSAEQSSYNSPLHF. The nucleotide sequence is given as TGCAGTGCCGAACAGAGCTCCTATAATTCACCCCTCCACTTT.